These 30 T cell receptor beta chains were sequenced from one sample in a study of blood T cells in healthy people across ages. With a J-beta primer mix and a sample-barcoded 5' primer, a second PCR ran 7 to 11 cycles. MiXCR, run by TCRdb on the 5' RACE reads, gives a single entry per CDR3 protein. The sample holds a few hundred thousand distinct CDR3 sequences; approximately 47% are singletons and the top ten take 45% to 55%. Sequences were obtained from blood. The receptor source for this set is a man between 60 and 75 years old in good health.

This clonotype occurred a few times. V and J are TRBV20-1 and TRBJ2-1; D could derive from TRBD1 or TRBD2 (5 bases each). The ends were cut back, 0 bases at V and 2 bases at J, with 17 bases in the middle. Per germline, CDR1 DFQATT and CDR2 SNEGSKA (reference sequence). This CDR3 is built from 17 residues. The CDR3 DNA follows: TGCAGTGCTAGAGATATTTCCGGGACCGGGGCCTACAATGAGCAGTTCTTC. Translating it yields CSARDISGTGAYNEQFF.

This clonotype showed up many times. The chain links TRBV27 to TRBJ2-4; D may be TRBD2 (5 bases). Per germline, CDR1 MNHEY and CDR2 SMNVEV (reference sequence). The CDR3 runs to 13 residues. V dropped 5 bases and J dropped 8 bases, with 13 bases sitting between them. In nucleotides, the CDR3 is TGTGCCAGCAGTGTACAGCGGCAATACATTCAGTACTTC. It encodes CASSVQRQYIQYF.

This clonotype has only a few counts. This rearrangement joins TRBV7-9 to TRBJ1-5, with a weak D call TRBD1 (5 bases). Trimming removed 3 bases from V and 5 bases from J, with 11 bases in between. This CDR3 comprises 14 residues. Per germline, CDR1 SEHNR and CDR2 FQNEAQ (reference sequence). The CDR3 loop is CASSFGRGDQPQHF. CDR3 bases: TGTGCCAGCAGCTTTGGAAGGGGAGATCAGCCCCAGCATTTT.

Many counts were recorded for this clonotype. The chain combines TRBV20-1 with TRBJ2-5; TRBD1 matches 7 bases. V lost 6 bases to trimming and J lost 1 base; unmatched junction nucleotides: 2. This CDR3 spans 12 amino acids. CDR1 is DFQATT, CDR2 SNEGSKA, per germline (reference sequence). CDR3 amino acids: CSARTGQETQYF. DNA for the CDR3: TGCAGTGCAAGGACAGGCCAAGAGACCCAGTACTTC.

The chain links TRBV27 to TRBJ2-1; 11 nucleotides agree with TRBD2. The germline CDR1 and CDR2 sequences are MNHEY and SMNVEV (reference sequence). V shed 5 bases, J shed 6 bases, and the junction held 6 bases outside the gene matches. The CDR3 is 15 amino acids. CDR3 bases: TGTGCCAGCAGTCCGGGGACTAGCGGCGCCAATGAGCAGTTCTTC. The encoded protein is CASSPGTSGANEQFF.

V usage is TRBV20-1 and J usage is TRBJ1-1; 10 nucleotides match TRBD1. Germline V gene sequence: CDR1 DFQATT, CDR2 SNEGSKA (reference sequence). J lost 11 bases, V lost 4 bases, and 10 bases had no gene match. CDR3 length: 13 amino acids. CDR3 DNA: TGCAGTGCTATGGGACAGGGGCGCGGGACGGCTTTCTTT. Amino acid sequence: CSAMGQGRGTAFF.

The chain joins TRBV5-5 to TRBJ2-1; TRBD1 agrees at 9 bases. Trimming at V came to 2 bases and at J to 11 bases, leaving 17 bases not matched to a gene. In germline, CDR1 is SGHKS, CDR2 YYEKEE (reference sequence). The CDR3 length is 17 residues. CDR3 DNA: TGTGCCAGCAGCTTAAGCCCGACAGGGGGAGACTTTACCCAGCAGTTCTTC. This sequence encodes CASSLSPTGGDFTQQFF.

This chain links TRBV6-6 with TRBJ1-2; a weak D match, TRBD1 (6 bases). Deletions cut 11 bases from V and 4 bases from J, with 17 bases between. CDR3 length: 13 residues. Germline-derived CDR1 and CDR2 are MNHNY and SVGAGI (reference sequence). DNA for the CDR3: TGTGCCGCAAATTCGGGGGGCGGCTATGGCTACACCTTC. It is translated as CAANSGGGYGYTF.

The rearrangement links TRBV20-1 to TRBJ2-5, with 11 positions matching TRBD2. V gave up 5 bases and J gave up 3 bases; unmatched junction bases: 20. Germline assignment: CDR1 DFQATT and CDR2 SNEGSKA (reference sequence). The CDR3 runs 19 residues. The CDR3 here is CSAPSSTGVRLAGKETQYF. CDR3 DNA: TGCAGTGCTCCCTCCTCGACAGGGGTGAGACTAGCGGGGAAAGAGACCCAGTACTTC.

There are a few counts of this clonotype. A much larger clone lies one base from this, so it may be a read error. The chain combines TRBV7-2 with TRBJ2-1, with D possibly called TRBD1 or TRBD2 (7 bases each). V shed 0 bases and J shed 6 bases, with 18 bases lying between them. CDR1 and CDR2 from the germline V gene are SGHTA and FQGNSA. The CDR3 is made up of 17 amino acids. The CDR3 spells CASSLARGRAGFNEQFF. CDR3 sequence (DNA): TGTGCCAGCAGCTTAGCGAGGGGGCGAGCGGGATTCAATGAGCAGTTCTTC.

There are many counts of this clonotype. The chain couples TRBV4-3 to TRBJ2-3, with TRBD1 matching 7 bases. Germline V gene sequence: CDR1 LGHNA, CDR2 YSLEER. The ends lost 0 bases at V and 1 base at J; junction bases unmatched: 1. The CDR3 extends over 15 amino acids. For the CDR3, the DNA is TGCGCCAGCAGCCAAGAAGGGACAGGCACAGATACGCAGTATTTT. Translation: CASSQEGTGTDTQYF.

This clonotype was picked up a small number of times. The V gene is TRBV7-2, the J gene TRBJ2-3; 13 bases are a match to TRBD2. V shed 4 bases and J 4 bases; nucleotides not matched to a gene: 8. The CDR3 loop spans 17 amino acids. Per the germline V gene, CDR1 is SGHTA and CDR2 is FQGNSA. The CDR3 sequence is CASSSWTSGSNSDTQYF. Written as DNA, the CDR3 is TGTGCCAGCAGCTCGTGGACTAGCGGGAGTAACTCAGATACGCAGTATTTT.

This clonotype is a singleton in its sample. This chain uses TRBV6-2 or TRBV6-3 with TRBJ2-3; no firm D call. V lost 0 bases and J lost 2, with 6 bases in between. The CDR3 spans 14 residues. Per the germline V gene, CDR1 is MNHEY and CDR2 is SVGEGT. The CDR3 sequence: CASSYSSTTDTQYF. The DNA for the CDR3 is TGTGCCAGCAGTTACTCGAGTACCACAGATACGCAGTATTTT.

This clonotype was seen a few times. This chain links TRBV5-1 with TRBJ2-5; 10 bases align to TRBD2. V shed 4 bases, J shed 7 bases, and the junction held 13 bases outside the gene matches. This CDR3 region has 16 residues. CDR1 is SGHRS, CDR2 YFSETQ, per germline. The CDR3 sequence: CASSAFAAGGPVTQYF. The CDR3 region has the DNA TGCGCCAGCAGCGCCTTCGCAGCGGGAGGGCCCGTGACCCAGTACTTC.

A word on this clonotype: A clone one base away is much larger, so this may be a read error. The chain carries TRBV3-1 and TRBJ2-7; D unresolved. Germline CDR1 reads LGHDT; CDR2 reads YNNKEL (reference sequence). Trimming took off 0 bases at V and 4 bases at J, with 4 bases between the two ends. The CDR3 sequence is 12 residues long. Here the CDR3 DNA reads TGTGCCAGCAGCCAAGATAAATACGAGCAGTACTTC. The encoded protein is CASSQDKYEQYF.

The chain links TRBV2 to TRBJ2-6; 7 bases are shared with TRBD1. Germline V gene data show CDR1 as SNHLY and CDR2 as FYNNEI. The CDR3 sequence is 15 residues long. With 7 bases clipped from V and 2 bases from J, the junction kept 5 bases outside the gene matches. CDR3 DNA sequence: TGTGCCAGCACCCAGGGGGTGACTGGGGCCAACGTCCTGACTTTC. This gives the protein CASTQGVTGANVLTF.

The CDR3 sequence: CASTTGGRNQPQHF. The CDR3 bases are TGTGCCAGCACCACAGGAGGGAGGAACCAGCCCCAGCATTTT. This chain links TRBV6-6 with TRBJ1-5, with D perhaps matching TRBD1 (5 bases). V lost 7 bases and J lost 7, with 17 bases in between. The CDR3 totals 14 residues. CDR1 is MNHNY and CDR2 is SVGAGI in the germline V gene (reference sequence).

The rearrangement links TRBV7-2 to TRBJ1-5; D gene unclear. The CDR3 runs 15 residues. In germline, CDR1 is SGHTA, CDR2 FQGNSA. The V gene lost 1 base and the J gene lost 1 base, with 8 bases spanning the gap. The CDR3 loop reads CASSLEDSSNQPQHF. The CDR3 DNA reads as TGTGCCAGCAGCTTAGAGGACTCCAGCAATCAGCCCCAGCATTTT.

This clonotype was detected a few times. The rearrangement joins TRBV29-1 to TRBJ2-1; 8 bases align to TRBD2. Germline V gene lookup returns CDR1 SQVTM and CDR2 ANQGSEA. Germline trimming cut 7 bases from V and 4 bases from J; bases unmatched to any gene: 12. This CDR3 contains 15 residues. The CDR3 region is CSGSRGLGVYNEQFF. CDR3 DNA: TGCAGCGGATCGCGGGGACTAGGGGTTTACAATGAGCAGTTCTTC.

The genes are TRBV11-2 and TRBJ2-1, with 9 bases lining up with TRBD1. This CDR3 has 15 residues. Germline trimming cut 5 bases from V and 8 bases from J; bases unmatched to any gene: 10. Germline V CDR1 and CDR2: SGHAT, FQNNGV. CDR3 protein: CASSGRDRVMDEQFF. CDR3 coding DNA: TGTGCCAGCAGCGGCCGGGACAGGGTCATGGATGAGCAGTTCTTC.

There are many counts of this clonotype. This chain links TRBV10-3 with TRBJ2-1; 7 bases match TRBD2. Germline V gives CDR1 ENHRY, CDR2 SYGVKD. The CDR3 has 11 residues. Germline trimming cut 4 bases from V and 11 bases from J; bases unmatched to any gene: 2. The CDR3 region is CAISVGGKQFF. The CDR3 DNA is TGTGCCATCAGTGTGGGGGGGAAGCAGTTCTTC.

This clonotype showed up just a few times. J is TRBJ1-1 and V is TRBV6-6, with D unclear. CDR1 is MNHNY, CDR2 SVGAGI, per germline (reference sequence). This CDR3 has 15 amino acids. With 2 bases removed from V and 1 base from J, the gap between germline ends came to 11 bases. The CDR3 is CASSYLGTTNTEAFF. The CDR3 coding sequence is TGTGCCAGCAGTTACCTGGGCACAACGAACACTGAAGCTTTCTTT.

V gene TRBV27 combines with J gene TRBJ2-4; 10 nucleotides line up with TRBD2. The J call may be faulty, since TRBJ2-7 better matches the DNA end. This CDR3 is built from 15 residues. Looked up from germline, CDR1 is MNHEY and CDR2 is SMNVEV (reference sequence). CDR3 DNA sequence: TGTGCCAGCAGTCCCACTAGCGGGGTAACCTACGAGCAGTACTTC. Residues: CASSPTSGVTYEQYF.

The chain is built from TRBV6-5 and TRBJ2-1; maybe TRBD1 (5 bases). Germline lookup yields CDR1 MNHEY and CDR2 SVGAGI. The CDR3 has 16 residues. Trimming took 7 bases from V and 2 from J, leaving 18 bases between them. The CDR3 region is CASTQLRGRTYNEQFF. The CDR3 region has the DNA TGTGCCAGCACGCAGTTAAGGGGAAGAACCTACAATGAGCAGTTCTTC.

About this clonotype itself: One junction end does not reproduce the germline sequence, and a read error may be involved. The CDR3 loop reads CAGSLGREGEQFF. In DNA, the CDR3 is TGTGCCGGCAGCTTAGGTCGAGAGGGTGAGCAGTTCTTC. The rearrangement links TRBV7-2 to TRBJ2-7; possible D gene TRBD2, 5 bases. The DNA end is more similar to TRBJ2-1, so the J call may be wrong. CDR1 is SGHTA, CDR2 FQGNSA, per germline. The length of the CDR3 is 13 residues.

About this clonotype: A clone one base away is much larger, so this may be a read error. V gene TRBV20-1 combines with J gene TRBJ1-2; D not certain. Germline lookup yields CDR1 DFQATT and CDR2 SNEGSKA (reference sequence). There are 12 residues in the CDR3. CDR3 nucleotides: TGCAGTGCCGAAGGACGTACCTATGGCCACACCTTC. Translating it yields CSAEGRTYGHTF.

This clonotype was observed once. V usage is TRBV7-9 and J usage is TRBJ2-3; no reliable D call. The V gene lost 5 bases and the J gene lost 1 base, with 13 bases spanning the gap. The germline gives CDR1 SEHNR, CDR2 FQNEAQ (reference sequence). The CDR3 loop spans 15 amino acids. CDR3 residues: CASSRSRSRTDTQYF. The CDR3 DNA reads TGTGCCAGCAGCCGATCTAGATCCCGCACAGATACGCAGTATTTT.

This clonotype appeared once. This chain connects TRBV29-1 to TRBJ2-5, with 7 bases matching TRBD1. Germline V gene sequence: CDR1 SQVTM, CDR2 ANQGSEA. There are 13 residues in the CDR3. V trimming: 6 bases; J trimming: 5 bases; junction bases outside the gene matches: 9. The CDR3 nucleotides read TGCAGCGTGGGGGACAGATCAAGGGAGACCCAGTACTTC. Protein sequence: CSVGDRSRETQYF.

The chain uses TRBV5-1 and TRBJ2-3, with 13 bases that match TRBD2. This CDR3 has 17 residues. Germline V lookup: CDR1 SGHRS, CDR2 YFSETQ. The V segment lost 3 bases and the J segment 3 bases; nucleotides outside the gene matches: 7. The CDR3 DNA reads as TGCGCCAGCAGCTCGGAACCGGGACTAGCGGGGACAGATACGCAGTATTTT. This codes for CASSSEPGLAGTDTQYF.

This clonotype was counted at least ten times. The chain joins TRBV7-2 to TRBJ1-5, with 8 bases that match TRBD1. Germline CDR1 and CDR2: SGHTA and FQGNSA. V was pared by 5 bases and J by 1 base, with 4 bases of the junction left unmatched. The CDR3 totals 15 residues. The chain's CDR3 is CASSPTGASNQPQHF. DNA of the CDR3: TGTGCCAGCAGCCCGACAGGGGCAAGCAATCAGCCCCAGCATTTT.